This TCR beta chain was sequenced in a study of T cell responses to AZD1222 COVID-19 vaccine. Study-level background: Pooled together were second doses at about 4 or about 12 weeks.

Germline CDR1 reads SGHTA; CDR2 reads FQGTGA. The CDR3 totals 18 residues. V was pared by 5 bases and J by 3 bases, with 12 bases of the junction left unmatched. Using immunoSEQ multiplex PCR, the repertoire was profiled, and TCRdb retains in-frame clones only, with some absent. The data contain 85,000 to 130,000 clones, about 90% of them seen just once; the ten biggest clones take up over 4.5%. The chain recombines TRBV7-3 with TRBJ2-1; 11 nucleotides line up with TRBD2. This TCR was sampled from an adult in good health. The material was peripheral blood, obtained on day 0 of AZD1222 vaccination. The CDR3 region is CASSQSGTSGARYNEQFF. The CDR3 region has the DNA TGTGCCAGCAGCCAAAGTGGGACTAGCGGTGCCCGCTACAATGAGCAGTTCTTC.